This T cell receptor (beta chain) was documented in a study of blood T cell repertoires in COVID-19. Background on the study: There were acute and convalescent COVID-19 samples, and they came from the United States, Italy and Spain.

In the authors' workflow: Researchers report that nucleated cell counts were estimated from reference gene primer amplification. The method was immunoSEQ multiplex PCR; TCRdb's version includes in-frame clones alone and lacks a portion of them. The V and J calls and clone size were taken over from that table, and D and trimming were inferred from the DNA. The sample gives over 400,000 clones, around nine tenths of which show up once; around 8% is in the top ten. This CDR3 has 14 amino acids. CDR1 MGHRA and CDR2 YSYEKL come from the germline V gene. Trimming at V came to 3 bases and at J to 7 bases, leaving 5 bases not matched to a gene.

The chain is built from TRBV4-1 and TRBJ1-4, with 7 bases aligning to TRBD1. The sequencing input was peripheral blood. The receptor was derived from a woman aged 50 to 60 with COVID-19, enrolled during active disease. CDR3 DNA sequence: TGCGCCAGCAGCCATAACAGGGGCGGTGAAAAACTGTTTTTT. It codes for CASSHNRGGEKLFF.